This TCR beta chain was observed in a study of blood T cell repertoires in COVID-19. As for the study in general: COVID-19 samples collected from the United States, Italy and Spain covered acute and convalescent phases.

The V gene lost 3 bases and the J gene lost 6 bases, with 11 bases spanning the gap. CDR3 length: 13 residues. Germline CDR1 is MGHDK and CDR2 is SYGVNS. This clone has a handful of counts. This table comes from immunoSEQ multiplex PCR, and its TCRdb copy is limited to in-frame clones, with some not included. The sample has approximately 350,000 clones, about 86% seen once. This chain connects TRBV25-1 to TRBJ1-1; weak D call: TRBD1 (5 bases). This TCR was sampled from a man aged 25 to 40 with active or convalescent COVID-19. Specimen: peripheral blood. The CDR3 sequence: CASSDQGGSEAFF. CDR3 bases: TGTGCCAGCAGTGATCAGGGTGGTTCTGAAGCTTTCTTT. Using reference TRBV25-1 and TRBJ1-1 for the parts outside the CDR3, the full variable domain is EADIYQTPRYLVIGTGKKITLECSQTMGHDKMYWYQQDPGMELHLIHYSYGVNSTEKGDLSSESTVSRIRTEHFPLTLESARPSHTSQYLCASSDQGGSEAFFGQGTRLTVV.